This TCR beta chain was profiled in a study of cytomegalovirus exposure and HLA in healthy donors. Study as a whole: Of the donors genotyped, a few hundred in all, 65% to 90% fell in the Caucasian-associated ancestry cluster. Study outcomes and limitations: Earlier analysis yielded a pattern in which most TCR beta V segments were productive about 90% or about 30% of the time. Later work found that TCR association rates differed between HLA loci; DRB1 had the most and HLA-C the fewest. Reported results showed that the classifier diagnosed cytomegalovirus status with high specificity and sensitivity.

This CDR3 has 16 residues. Trimming at V came to 1 base and at J to 5 bases, leaving 8 bases not matched to a gene. Per germline, CDR1 SGHRS and CDR2 YFSETQ. PCR employed 60 Vbeta and 13 Jbeta primers. Sequencing used immunoSEQ multiplex PCR; TCRdb keeps in-frame clones, though not all of them. The table has about 160,000 clones, roughly 84% seen once. As concerns this clone: Its antigen remains unidentified.

This receptor was identified in a woman between 18 and 30 years old in good health and CMV-seronegative. The sample taken for sequencing was PBMCs. The V and J genes are TRBV5-1 and TRBJ2-2, with 7 positions matching TRBD2. The CDR3 DNA is TGCGCCAGCAGCTTGAGCCTAGCGGAAGGAACCGGGGAGCTGTTTTTT. This gives the protein CASSLSLAEGTGELFF.